The clone carrying this TCR beta chain came up many times. Antigen: not known. TCRdb re-called the reads through MiXCR, storing one row per CDR3 protein. This sample has some 110,000 distinct CDR3 sequences, with 10% found just once. V lost 3 bases and J 2 bases, leaving 8 bases between the germline ends. CDR3 length equals 12 residues. In germline, CDR1 is GTSNPN, CDR2 SVGIG (reference sequence). This record comes from a study of T cell repertoires in cytomegalovirus infection. Study-wide results and caveats: There were carriers of CMV plus the relevant HLA, and cumulative public TCR beta family frequency identified them.

Sequencing used PBMCs, sequenced either directly or after in vitro stimulation (not recorded which). The chain uses TRBV30 and TRBJ2-7; a possible D gene is TRBD2 (5 bases). The sequence was obtained from a human donor in good health (CMV status not recorded). Some clones in this sample may be carry-over from other donors' samples. The CDR3 protein is CAWRRGTYEQYF. CDR3 bases: TGTGCCTGGAGACGGGGAACCTACGAGCAGTACTTC.